The 22 T cell receptor beta chains listed next were all sequenced from one sample in a study of T cell responses to AZD1222 COVID-19 vaccine. Sequenced by immunoSEQ multiplex PCR; TCRdb stores in-frame clones only, minus some. Of about 97,000 clones in the sample, about 88% were seen once. This specimen consisted of peripheral blood, obtained on day 0 of AZD1222 vaccination. The origin of the receptors is an adult in good health.

V and J are TRBV19 and TRBJ2-7; 7 nucleotides match TRBD2. The CDR3 extends over 14 amino acids. The V segment lost 1 base and the J segment 2 bases; nucleotides outside the gene matches: 2. From germline, CDR1 is LNHDA and CDR2 SQIVND (reference sequence). Here the CDR3 DNA reads TGTGCCAGTAGTATAGGGCTAGCGGCCTACGAGCAGTACTTC. Amino acids: CASSIGLAAYEQYF.

The rearrangement links TRBV2 to TRBJ1-2; the D is unclear. Deletions cut 6 bases from V and 7 bases from J, with 15 bases between. Per the germline V gene, CDR1 is SNHLY and CDR2 is FYNNEI. CDR3 length: 13 residues. CDR3 bases: TGTGCCAGCAGAGACGGGCCGCCCGGTGGCTACACCTTC. This translates into CASRDGPPGGYTF.

The CDR3 is CASRAGTGYGYTF. Written as DNA, the CDR3 is TGTGCCAGCAGGGCCGGGACAGGGTATGGCTACACCTTC. This chain uses TRBV2 with TRBJ1-2, with TRBD1 identical over 9 bases. Germline lookup yields CDR1 SNHLY and CDR2 FYNNEI. Trimming cost V 6 bases and J 5 bases; bases outside gene matches: 4. This CDR3 comprises 13 residues.

V is TRBV4-3 and J is TRBJ2-3, with TRBD2 identical over 7 bases. V trimming: 4 bases; J trimming: 5 bases; junction bases outside the gene matches: 6. The CDR3 sequence is 14 residues long. CDR1 LGHNA and CDR2 YSLEER come from the germline V gene. The CDR3 is CASSRDYRGDTQYF. DNA for the CDR3: TGCGCCAGCAGCCGGGACTACCGGGGAGATACGCAGTATTTT.

The CDR3 region is CASSVLSSYEQYF. Written as DNA, the CDR3 is TGTGCCAGCAGCGTCCTCAGCTCCTACGAGCAGTACTTC. V usage is TRBV7-2 and J usage is TRBJ2-7; unclear D gene. V dropped 5 bases and J dropped 0 bases, with 8 bases sitting between them. This CDR3 spans 13 amino acids. Germline V gene lookup returns CDR1 SGHTA and CDR2 FQGNSA.

V is TRBV9 and J is TRBJ2-7; TRBD2 agrees at 9 bases. V trimming: 2 bases; J trimming: 4 bases; junction bases outside the gene matches: 7. The CDR3 is 15 residues long. Per the germline V gene, CDR1 is SGDLS and CDR2 is YYNGEE. The CDR3 reads CASSVGTSYGYEQYF. The CDR3 DNA reads as TGTGCCAGCAGCGTGGGGACTAGCTACGGTTACGAGCAGTACTTC.

This clone was seen repeatedly, ten times or more. V is TRBV7-2 and J is TRBJ2-7; maybe TRBD1 (6 bases). Germline V gene data show CDR1 as SGHTA and CDR2 as FQGNSA. The length of the CDR3 is 15 residues. Trimming stripped 1 base from V and 2 bases from J, with 12 bases between. The CDR3 bases are TGTGCCAGCAGCTTAGGGCAGGGGTGGGCCTACGAGCAGTACTTC. Residues: CASSLGQGWAYEQYF.

The chain employs TRBV28 and TRBJ2-3; D is unresolved. Trimming took off 4 bases at V and 0 bases at J, with 8 bases between the two ends. The CDR3 has 14 amino acids. The germline V gene encodes CDR1 MDHEN and CDR2 SYDVKM. CDR3 bases: TGTGCCAGCAGTTCTCCGGGCAGCACAGATACGCAGTATTTT. Protein product: CASSSPGSTDTQYF.

This chain uses TRBV19 with TRBJ1-2; the D is unclear. The CDR3 has 14 residues. The germline CDR1 and CDR2 sequences are LNHDA and SQIVND (reference sequence). Trimming removed 10 bases from V and 4 bases from J, with 19 bases in between. CDR3 DNA: TGTGCCACCTCGAGGAGGGAAATAAGCTATGGCTACACCTTC. Translation gives CATSRREISYGYTF.

This chain joins TRBV7-9 and TRBJ1-1; 11 nucleotides agree with TRBD1. This CDR3 region has 14 residues. Unmatched junction bases numbered 2, after V lost 5 bases and J lost 3 bases. Germline-derived CDR1 and CDR2 are SEHNR and FQNEAQ (reference sequence). As DNA, the CDR3 is TGTGCCAGCAGCCAGGGACAGGGGGACACTGAAGCTTTCTTT. Its protein product is CASSQGQGDTEAFF.

This chain connects TRBV10-3 to TRBJ1-3; a possible D gene is TRBD1 (5 bases). The CDR3 is 15 residues long. The V and J ends lost 4 bases and 1 base respectively, with 11 bases between them. Germline values: CDR1 ENHRY, CDR2 SYGVKD. This CDR3 reads CAISVGGLSGNTIYF. CDR3 DNA sequence: TGTGCCATCAGTGTTGGGGGGTTATCTGGAAACACCATATATTTT.

This clone is medium-sized within its sample. The chain carries TRBV5-1 and TRBJ2-1; D is undetermined. V was cut by 3 bases and J by 8 bases, with 9 bases left in between. Germline V gene lookup returns CDR1 SGHRS and CDR2 YFSETQ. The CDR3 has 12 residues. This chain's CDR3 is CASSSVVDEQFF. The CDR3 region has the DNA TGCGCCAGCAGCTCCGTGGTAGATGAGCAGTTCTTC.

The V and J genes are TRBV19 and TRBJ1-2, with 7 bases fitting TRBD1. The CDR3 spans 15 residues. Germline V CDR1 and CDR2: LNHDA, SQIVND (reference sequence). After removal of 5 bases from V and 6 bases from J, the junction contained 12 bases not matched to a gene. The CDR3 spells CASSPRQGRVHGYTF. The DNA for the CDR3 is TGTGCCAGTAGTCCCCGACAGGGCCGGGTACATGGCTACACCTTC.

The chain recombines TRBV4-1 with TRBJ2-3; D remains ambiguous. Trimming took off 2 bases at V and 2 bases at J, with 14 bases between the two ends. Germline V gene lookup returns CDR1 MGHRA and CDR2 YSYEKL. This CDR3 has 16 amino acids. This chain's CDR3 is CASSQIDLIVTDTQYF. CDR3 in DNA: TGCGCCAGCAGCCAAATTGACCTGATTGTCACAGATACGCAGTATTTT.

The chain uses TRBV7-2 and TRBJ2-7; TRBD1 agrees at 7 bases. Germline V CDR1 and CDR2: SGHTA, FQGNSA. V dropped 1 base and J dropped 2; count of bases not matched to a gene: 5. The length of the CDR3 is 15 residues. CDR3 residues: CASSLGTGKTYEQYF. CDR3 in DNA: TGTGCCAGCAGCTTAGGGACAGGCAAAACCTACGAGCAGTACTTC. Filled out from reference TRBV7-2 and TRBJ2-7, the complete variable domain reads GAGVSQSPSNKVTEKGKDVELRCDPISGHTALYWYRQSLGQGLEFLIYFQGNSAPDKSGLPSDRFSAERTGGSVSTLTIQRTQQEDSAVYLCASSLGTGKTYEQYFGPGTRLTVT.

The chain joins TRBV24-1 to TRBJ2-2, with TRBD1 matching 8 bases. The J segment lost 7 bases and the V segment lost 3 bases, leaving 9 bases of the junction unmatched. This CDR3 spans 16 amino acids. CDR1 is KGHDR and CDR2 is SFDVKD in the germline V gene. The CDR3 loop is CATSDARGREFGELFF. The CDR3 DNA reads as TGTGCCACCAGTGATGCCAGGGGGCGTGAGTTCGGGGAGCTGTTTTTT.

V and J are TRBV6-1 and TRBJ1-1; D perhaps matches TRBD1 (6 bases). Germline values: CDR1 MNHNS, CDR2 SASEGT. This CDR3 is 13 amino acids long. V lost 2 bases, J lost 4 bases, and 8 bases lay in between. In DNA, the CDR3 is TGTGCCAGCAGTGAAATCAGGGGCACTGAAGCTTTCTTT. Translated, it gives CASSEIRGTEAFF.

The chain recombines TRBV18 with TRBJ1-2, with a possible D match to TRBD1 (5 bases). This CDR3 comprises 15 residues. Trimming took 3 bases from V and 1 from J, leaving 12 bases between them. Looked up from germline, CDR1 is KGHSH and CDR2 is LQKENI. The CDR3 DNA reads as TGTGCCAGCTCACCCGAAATGGGACTTAACTATGGCTACACCTTC. Its translation is CASSPEMGLNYGYTF.

The table lists this clone with a count of one. The J gene is TRBJ1-2, the V gene TRBV6-2 or TRBV6-3; no clear D. Trimming removed 4 bases from V and 11 bases from J, with 8 bases in between. Germline loops: CDR1 MNHEY, CDR2 SVGEGT. The CDR3 has 10 residues. The CDR3 DNA is TGTGCCAGCAGTTCCAAGACTTACACCTTC. This translates into CASSSKTYTF.

In its sample, this clone was seen once. The genes are TRBV11-3 and TRBJ2-7; no clear D. Trimming took 8 bases from V and 2 from J, leaving 22 bases between them. There are 16 residues in the CDR3. The germline CDR1 and CDR2 sequences are SGHNT and YENEEA. The CDR3 region has the DNA TGTGCCAGCCCCTCCCGAGGCCGAACAATCACCTACGAGCAGTACTTC. This codes for CASPSRGRTITYEQYF.

This clone was seen just once. J is TRBJ2-7 and V is TRBV14, with 7 bases aligning to TRBD1. Trimming cost V 6 bases and J 5 bases; bases outside gene matches: 10. Germline V gene data show CDR1 as SGHDN and CDR2 as FVKESK. This CDR3 contains 14 residues. DNA for the CDR3: TGTGCCAGCAGTTCTCGACAGGGCCCCCACGAGCAGTACTTC. Protein: CASSSRQGPHEQYF. The full variable domain, with the rest looked up from reference TRBV14 and TRBJ2-7, is EAGVTQFPSHSVIEKGQTVTLRCDPISGHDNLYWYRRVMGKEIKFLLHFVKESKQDESGMPNNRFLAERTGGTYSTLKVQPAELEDSGVYFCASSSRQGPHEQYFGPGTRLTVT.

This chain uses TRBV11-3 with TRBJ2-2; maybe TRBD1 (5 bases). This CDR3 spans 14 amino acids. Germline loops: CDR1 SGHNT, CDR2 YENEEA. Trimming stripped 8 bases from V and 5 bases from J, with 15 bases between. DNA of the CDR3: TGTGCCAGCCGCCGGACACCTAGGACCGGGGAGCTGTTTTTT. Translation: CASRRTPRTGELFF.